This TCR beta chain emerged from a study of graft-versus-host responses after intestinal transplantation. About the study: Once they had received anti-thymocyte globulin induction, all recipients took tacrolimus and steroids for approximately 3 years. Points from the study as a whole: Peak circulating GvH clone levels were associated with early post-transplant HvG declines. Allograft graft-versus-host to host-versus-graft clonal ratios ran high in patients with graft-donor T cell macrochimerism.

The trim removed 6 bases at V and 1 base at J, leaving 10 bases unmatched. CDR3 length: 17 amino acids. Per the germline V gene, CDR1 is LNHDA and CDR2 is SQIVND (reference sequence). A remark on this clone: What it recognizes is unknown.

Measured with immunoSEQ multiplex PCR; TCRdb has only the in-frame clones, and not every one. The sample consists of roughly 69,000 clones, approximately 92% of them appearing once. The sample consisted of bone marrow, taken roughly 110 weeks after intestinal transplantation. The V and J genes are TRBV19 and TRBJ2-2, with 8 bases that match TRBD2. This TCR derives from a human patient who received an intestinal transplant, so some T cells may come from the graft donor. CDR3 in DNA: TGTGCCAGTAGCCGGCGACTAGCGCGGTGGAACACCGGGGAGCTGTTTTTT. Amino acid sequence: CASSRRLARWNTGELFF.